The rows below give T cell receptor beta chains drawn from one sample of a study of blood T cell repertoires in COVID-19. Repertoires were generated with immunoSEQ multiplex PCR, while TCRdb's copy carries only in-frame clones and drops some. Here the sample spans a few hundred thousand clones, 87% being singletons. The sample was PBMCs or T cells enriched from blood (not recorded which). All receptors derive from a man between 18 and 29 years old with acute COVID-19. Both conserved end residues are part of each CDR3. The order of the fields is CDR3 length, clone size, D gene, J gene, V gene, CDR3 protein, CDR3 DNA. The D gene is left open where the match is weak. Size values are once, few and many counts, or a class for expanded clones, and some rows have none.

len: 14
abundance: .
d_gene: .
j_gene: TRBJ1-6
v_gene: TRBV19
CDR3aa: CASSMSWELSPLHF
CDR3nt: TGTGCCAGTAGTATGTCATGGGAGTTGTCACCCCTCCACTTT

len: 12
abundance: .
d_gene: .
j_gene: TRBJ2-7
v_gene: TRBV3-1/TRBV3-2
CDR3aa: CASSQGSDEQYF
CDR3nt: TGTGCCAGCAGCCAAGGTTCAGACGAGCAGTACTTC

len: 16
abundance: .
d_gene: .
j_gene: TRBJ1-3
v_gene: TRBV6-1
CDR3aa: CASSELSPSSGNTIYF
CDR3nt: TGTGCCAGCAGTGAACTGAGTCCTTCCTCTGGAAACACCATATATTTT

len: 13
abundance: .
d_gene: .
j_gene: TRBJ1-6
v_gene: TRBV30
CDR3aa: CAWSGPRDSPLHF
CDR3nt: TGTGCCTGGAGTGGTCCCAGGGATTCACCCCTCCACTTT

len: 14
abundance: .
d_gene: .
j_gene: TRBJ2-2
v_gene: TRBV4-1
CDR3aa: CASSHPGGSGELFF
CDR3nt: TGCGCCAGCAGCCACCCAGGGGGGTCCGGGGAGCTGTTTTTT

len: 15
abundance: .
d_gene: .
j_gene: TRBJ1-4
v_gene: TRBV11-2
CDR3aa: CASSYHDRNNEKLFF
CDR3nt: TGTGCCAGCAGTTACCATGACAGAAATAATGAAAAACTGTTTTTT

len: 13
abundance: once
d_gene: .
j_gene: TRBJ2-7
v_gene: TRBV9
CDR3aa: CASSVETGFEQYF
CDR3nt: TGTGCCAGCAGCGTAGAAACAGGGTTCGAGCAGTACTTC

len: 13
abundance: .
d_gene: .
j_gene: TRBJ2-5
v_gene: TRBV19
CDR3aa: CASSRVSEETQYF
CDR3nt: TGTGCCAGTAGTCGTGTAAGCGAAGAGACCCAGTACTTC

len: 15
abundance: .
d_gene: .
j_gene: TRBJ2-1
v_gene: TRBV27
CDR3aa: CASIRPGASYNEQFF
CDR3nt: TGTGCCAGCATCCGCCCAGGGGCTTCCTACAATGAGCAGTTCTTC

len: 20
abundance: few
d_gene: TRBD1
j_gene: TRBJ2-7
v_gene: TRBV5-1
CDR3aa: CASSLGLFSGAGGPLSEQYF
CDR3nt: TGCGCCAGCAGCTTGGGCCTTTTTTCTGGGGCAGGGGGACCCCTATCCGAGCAGTACTTC

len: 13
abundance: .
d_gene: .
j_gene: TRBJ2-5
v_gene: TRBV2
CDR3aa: CASRDSGQETQYF
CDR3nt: TGTGCCAGCAGGGACAGCGGCCAAGAGACCCAGTACTTC